The next 18 T cell receptor beta chains were all read from a single sample in a study of T-cell reconstitution after alpha-beta-depleted transplantation in children. Preparation of the TCRbeta library involved a method that used unique molecular identifiers. TCRdb itself ran the PCR reads through MiXCR, one entry per CDR3 protein. The table has about a million distinct CDR3 sequences, under 30% seen once. The specimen comprised PBMCs, mostly from graft donor cells, sampled 360 days after TCRalphabeta/CD19-depleted stem cell transplant. The receptors were sampled from a boy under two years old who had a stem cell transplant for SCID, so the T cells may come from the graft donor.

The V and J genes are TRBV4-2 and TRBJ2-7; tentatively, D is TRBD1 or TRBD2 (6 bases each). CDR3 size: 17 residues. V dropped 0 bases and J dropped 2 bases, with 17 bases sitting between them. The germline V gene has CDR1 LGHNA and CDR2 YNFKEQ. The chain's CDR3 is CASSQERLATGAYEQYF. CDR3 DNA: TGTGCCAGCAGCCAAGAAAGGCTAGCGACAGGAGCCTACGAGCAGTACTTC.

The chain couples TRBV4-1 to TRBJ2-3; no clear D gene. The CDR3 spans 13 residues. The germline CDR1 and CDR2 sequences are MGHRA and YSYEKL. V was clipped by 4 bases and J by 10 bases, with 15 bases between them. CDR3 sequence (DNA): TGCGCCAGCAGCCCACCGGCCCAGCGAGCGCAGTATTTT. This gives the protein CASSPPAQRAQYF.

This clonotype was detected many times. The V call is TRBV24-1, the J call TRBJ2-1; 9 nucleotides agree with TRBD1. V lost 3 bases to trimming and J lost 4 bases; unmatched junction nucleotides: 9. Germline lookup yields CDR1 KGHDR and CDR2 SFDVKD. This CDR3 has 17 residues. CDR3 nucleotides: TGTGCCACCAGTGATCCGCCGGGACAGGGAACTTACAATGAGCAGTTCTTC. It yields the protein CATSDPPGQGTYNEQFF.

The gene calls are TRBV5-1 and TRBJ2-7; TRBD2 might be the D (5 bases). The length of the CDR3 is 14 residues. Germline assignment: CDR1 SGHRS and CDR2 YFSETQ. V was clipped by 3 bases and J by 0 bases, with 10 bases between them. Here the CDR3 DNA reads TGCGCCAGCAGCTCGTCGGGGAGCTCCTACGAGCAGTACTTC. It translates to CASSSSGSSYEQYF.

In nucleotides, the CDR3 is TGCGCCAGCAGCCAAGATCCCTTCAGGGGCTCTGGGGCCAACGTCCTGACTTTC. The encoded protein is CASSQDPFRGSGANVLTF. The rearrangement uses TRBV4-3 and TRBJ2-6, with D tentatively TRBD1 (6 bases). V was clipped by 0 bases and J by 0 bases, with 12 bases between them. CDR3 size: 18 residues. Germline CDR1 LGHNA, CDR2 YSLEER.

The genes are TRBV12-3 or TRBV12-4 and TRBJ2-6, with 7 nucleotides matching TRBD1. The CDR3 loop spans 19 amino acids. V gave up 8 bases and J gave up 3 bases; unmatched junction bases: 19. The CDR3 region has the DNA TGTGCCAGCTGTCGACCTAGGGAAAGGGACAGACGTGGGGCCAACGTCCTGACTTTC. This sequence encodes CASCRPRERDRRGANVLTF.

This clonotype occurred a few times. This chain uses TRBV6-2 or TRBV6-3 with TRBJ2-1; 11 bases are a match to TRBD1. Germline-derived CDR1 and CDR2 are MNHEY and SVGEGT. Trimming cost V 0 bases and J 4 bases; bases outside gene matches: 2. This CDR3 is built from 16 residues. The CDR3 is CASSYSRDRGYNEQFF. The CDR3, as DNA: TGTGCCAGCAGTTACTCGAGGGACAGGGGGTACAATGAGCAGTTCTTC.

This clonotype came up a few times. This chain connects TRBV5-1 to TRBJ1-1; D remains ambiguous. The CDR3 loop spans 14 amino acids. V was cut by 1 base and J by 0 bases, with 7 bases left in between. CDR1 SGHRS and CDR2 YFSETQ come from the germline V gene. The CDR3 reads CASSLIAVNTEAFF. The CDR3 nucleotides read TGCGCCAGCAGCTTGATAGCGGTGAACACTGAAGCTTTCTTT.

This clonotype turned up a few times. This chain links TRBV7-7 with TRBJ2-3; 7 nucleotides agree with TRBD2. The trim removed 5 bases at V and 3 bases at J, leaving 5 bases unmatched. From germline, CDR1 is SSHAT and CDR2 FNYEAQ (reference sequence). The CDR3 is 14 residues long. This CDR3 reads CASSPGTMTDTQYF. CDR3 sequence (DNA): TGTGCCAGCAGCCCAGGGACTATGACAGATACGCAGTATTTT.

This clonotype was found a few times. V gene TRBV27 combines with J gene TRBJ1-1; D is undetermined. V dropped 3 bases and J dropped 3 bases, with 11 bases sitting between them. CDR1 is MNHEY and CDR2 is SMNVEV in the germline V gene (reference sequence). The CDR3 is 14 residues long. CDR3: CASSFQAEYTEAFF. The CDR3 DNA sequence: TGTGCCAGCAGTTTCCAGGCGGAGTACACTGAAGCTTTCTTT.

The rearrangement uses TRBV11-1 and TRBJ2-1, with D perhaps matching TRBD1 (6 bases). The germline gives CDR1 SGHAT, CDR2 FQDESV (reference sequence). V shed 0 bases and J shed 3 bases, with 18 bases lying between them. The CDR3 extends over 18 amino acids. The CDR3 region is CASSLAPFRGKVYNEQFF. CDR3 DNA sequence: TGTGCCAGCAGCTTAGCGCCGTTCAGGGGAAAAGTCTACAATGAGCAGTTCTTC.

The chain couples TRBV11-2 to TRBJ2-6, with TRBD2 identical over 13 bases. Germline V gene sequence: CDR1 SGHAT, CDR2 FQNNGV. The ends lost 5 bases at V and 0 bases at J; junction bases unmatched: 7. The CDR3 totals 19 residues. The CDR3 sequence: CASSTMTSGGNSGANVLTF. The CDR3 nucleotides are TGTGCCAGCAGCACGATGACTAGCGGGGGGAACTCTGGGGCCAACGTCCTGACTTTC.

This clonotype was counted only a few times. The rearrangement joins TRBV12-3 or TRBV12-4 to TRBJ2-3; 8 positions agree with TRBD2. CDR3 length equals 13 residues. After removal of 7 bases from V and 4 bases from J, the junction contained 4 bases not matched to a gene. This chain's CDR3 is CASKAGESDTQYF. CDR3 sequence (DNA): TGTGCCAGCAAAGCGGGGGAGTCAGATACGCAGTATTTT.

The chain joins TRBV19 to TRBJ2-7; no definite D call. V gave up 5 bases and J gave up 1 base, with 15 bases separating them. CDR1 and CDR2 (germline): LNHDA, SQIVND (reference sequence). This CDR3 has 15 amino acids. Here the CDR3 DNA reads TGTGCCAGTAGTCCCGGAATTTGGGATTCCTACGAGCAGTACTTC. It is translated as CASSPGIWDSYEQYF.

The chain recombines TRBV6-2 or TRBV6-3 with TRBJ2-3; TRBD2 matches at 7 bases. V was pared by 2 bases and J by 1 base, with 3 bases of the junction left unmatched. The germline gives CDR1 MNHEY, CDR2 SVGEGT. This CDR3 is built from 15 residues. This CDR3 is CASSYISGGTDTQYF. The CDR3 DNA reads as TGTGCCAGCAGTTACATAAGCGGGGGCACAGATACGCAGTATTTT.

This clonotype was observed a handful of times. V and J are TRBV20-1 and TRBJ2-1, with D possibly matching TRBD2 (5 bases). The CDR3 has 13 amino acids. Germline CDR1 reads DFQATT; CDR2 reads SNEGSKA (reference sequence). Between the trimmed V and J ends, which lost 6 bases and 5 bases, there was a span of 14 bases. The CDR3 loop reads CSAPLIAHNEQFF. The CDR3, as DNA: TGCAGTGCCCCATTAATAGCGCACAATGAGCAGTTCTTC.

This clonotype was seen only a few times. The chain combines TRBV20-1 with TRBJ2-1; 12 bases agree with TRBD2. The CDR3 runs to 18 residues. Germline V gene lookup returns CDR1 DFQATT and CDR2 SNEGSKA (reference sequence). V was pared by 2 bases and J by 0 bases, with 8 bases of the junction left unmatched. The CDR3 protein is CSARSTSGGPSSYNEQFF. In nucleotides, the CDR3 is TGCAGTGCTAGATCGACTAGCGGGGGCCCGAGCTCCTACAATGAGCAGTTCTTC.

This rearrangement joins TRBV3-1 to TRBJ2-5; D is uncertain. The V gene's germline CDR1 is LGHDT and CDR2 YNNKEL (reference sequence). The CDR3 runs to 14 residues. Between the trimmed V and J ends, which lost 1 base and 5 bases, there was a span of 11 bases. CDR3 sequence reads: CASSQGPIPETQYF. Here the CDR3 DNA reads TGTGCCAGCAGCCAAGGCCCCATCCCTGAGACCCAGTACTTC.